A single sample is the source of the 12 T cell receptor beta chains below, sequenced in a study of T cells in localized non-small cell lung cancer. Profiling relied on immunoSEQ multiplex PCR, and the TCRdb table lists in-frame clones only, not all of them. The repertoire consists of about 26,000 clones, with approximately 78% occurring once and the leading ten covering less than 5%. Specimen: peripheral blood, collected before any cancer treatment. These receptors were taken from a woman aged 40-69 years with stage I lung adenocarcinoma.

Regarding this clone: Other DNA sequences in this specimen translate into the identical CDR3. The V gene is TRBV18, the J gene TRBJ1-1; D not certain. The CDR3 spans 13 residues. Trimming removed 0 bases at V and 5 bases at J, with 7 bases between. Germline CDR1 and CDR2: KGHSH and LQKENI. The CDR3 protein is CASSPPGWTEAFF. The CDR3 DNA is TGTGCCAGCTCACCACCGGGCTGGACTGAAGCTTTCTTT.

This chain connects TRBV11-3 to TRBJ2-2; tentative D call: TRBD2 (7 bases). This CDR3 has 15 amino acids. The germline CDR1 and CDR2 sequences are SGHNT and YENEEA. Between the trimmed V and J ends, which lost 0 bases and 5 bases, there was a span of 10 bases. The CDR3 sequence is CASSLEGGETGELFF. The CDR3 bases are TGTGCCAGCAGCTTAGAAGGGGGGGAAACCGGGGAGCTGTTTTTT. Based on the CDR3 plus reference TRBV11-3 and TRBJ2-2, the full variable domain is EAGVVQSPRYKIIEKKQPVAFWCNPISGHNTLYWYLQNLGQGPELLIRYENEEAVDDSQLPKDRFSAERLKGVDSTLKIQPAELGDSAVYLCASSLEGGETGELFFGEGSRLTVL.

The chain has TRBV9 and TRBJ2-4, with a tentative D call TRBD1 (8 bases). There are 15 residues in the CDR3. Per the germline V gene, CDR1 is SGDLS and CDR2 is YYNGEE. V was trimmed by 3 bases and J by 8 bases, leaving 18 bases between them. CDR3 residues: CASSDPTGGRDIQYF. The CDR3 DNA follows: TGTGCCAGCAGCGACCCCACAGGGGGGAGGGACATTCAGTACTTC.

This chain joins TRBV7-2 and TRBJ1-1; D might be TRBD1 (6 bases). From germline, CDR1 is SGHTA and CDR2 FQGNSA. V shed 1 base and J shed 6 bases, with 21 bases lying between them. CDR3 size: 17 residues. CDR3 sequence (DNA): TGTGCCAGCAGCTTAGGAGGCACAGCGGGGGCCTCGTCTGAAGCTTTCTTT. It codes for CASSLGGTAGASSEAFF. The whole variable domain, filled in from reference TRBV7-2 and TRBJ1-1, reads GAGVSQSPSNKVTEKGKDVELRCDPISGHTALYWYRQSLGQGLEFLIYFQGNSAPDKSGLPSDRFSAERTGGSVSTLTIQRTQQEDSAVYLCASSLGGTAGASSEAFFGQGTRLTVV.

The J gene is TRBJ2-5, the V gene TRBV9; TRBD2 matches at 8 bases. The V gene end was trimmed by 0 bases and the J gene end by 4 bases; junction bases not matched to a gene: 11. Germline V gene sequence: CDR1 SGDLS, CDR2 YYNGEE. The CDR3 totals 17 residues. The CDR3 sequence is CASSVGASGPVGETQYF. The CDR3 region has the DNA TGTGCCAGCAGCGTAGGGGCTAGCGGGCCAGTAGGAGAGACCCAGTACTTC.

The V call is TRBV27, the J call TRBJ1-2; 9 positions match TRBD1. The germline CDR1 and CDR2 sequences are MNHEY and SMNVEV (reference sequence). The CDR3 runs 14 residues. The J segment lost 4 bases and the V segment lost 8 bases, leaving 8 bases of the junction unmatched. CDR3 bases: TGTGCCAGCGGGCAGAAGGGACAGGGCTATGGCTACACCTTC. Its translation: CASGQKGQGYGYTF.

This chain connects TRBV6-5 to TRBJ2-3; possibly TRBD1 for D (6 bases). The CDR3 is made up of 14 amino acids. Trimming removed 8 bases at V and 2 bases at J, with 14 bases between. The germline V gene encodes CDR1 MNHEY and CDR2 SVGAGI. CDR3: CASEPGQHTDTQYF. CDR3 DNA: TGTGCCAGCGAGCCCGGACAGCACACAGATACGCAGTATTTT.

The chain uses TRBV19 and TRBJ1-3; D is unclear. The CDR3 covers 15 residues. Germline-derived CDR1 and CDR2 are LNHDA and SQIVND (reference sequence). Between the trimmed V and J ends, which lost 1 base and 0 bases, there was a span of 7 bases. The CDR3 is CASSIGGNSGNTIYF. CDR3 sequence (DNA): TGTGCCAGTAGTATAGGAGGAAACTCTGGAAACACCATATATTTT.

This clone was counted only a few times. The chain links TRBV7-8 to TRBJ1-3; D call uncertain. The CDR3 has 15 amino acids. V lost 6 bases, J lost 2 bases, and 14 bases lay in between. The germline gives CDR1 SGHVS, CDR2 FQNEAQ. The DNA of the CDR3 is TGTGCCAGCAGTTATGATACAAGACCTGGAAACACCATATATTTT. It codes for CASSYDTRPGNTIYF.

This rearrangement joins TRBV5-6 to TRBJ1-1; no clear D gene. Trimming left V 4 bases short and J 3 bases short, with 10 bases between. This CDR3 is 13 amino acids long. CDR1 SGHDT and CDR2 YYEEEE come from the germline V gene. Here the CDR3 DNA reads TGTGCCAGCAGCCGAACCCCCGACACTGAAGCTTTCTTT. It yields the protein CASSRTPDTEAFF.

The chain uses TRBV4-3 and TRBJ2-3, with a weak D call TRBD2 (6 bases). CDR1 LGHNA and CDR2 YSLEER come from the germline V gene. This CDR3 has 15 amino acids. V lost 4 bases and J 4 bases, leaving 15 bases between the germline ends. CDR3 sequence: CASSPFLGEADTQYF. CDR3 sequence (DNA): TGCGCCAGCAGCCCGTTCTTAGGGGAGGCAGATACGCAGTATTTT.

This clone was recorded once. The gene calls are TRBV7-2 and TRBJ2-2; 9 bases agree with TRBD1. CDR3 size: 16 residues. The J segment lost 5 bases and the V segment lost 6 bases, leaving 10 bases of the junction unmatched. Germline assignment: CDR1 SGHTA and CDR2 FQGNSA. CDR3 sequence: CASRLPPGQGTGELFF. The CDR3, as DNA: TGTGCCAGCAGGTTACCTCCGGGACAGGGAACCGGGGAGCTGTTTTTT.